What follows are 13 T cell receptor beta chains derived from one specimen sequenced in a study of CD8 T cells in Susac syndrome. RNA totalling about 0.45 to 1 ug underwent reverse transcription with random hexamers. Each CDR3 protein is one row after TCRdb ran MiXCR on the immunoSEQ multiplex PCR reads. The sample includes over 130,000 distinct CDR3 sequences, roughly 94% seen only once; the top ten take roughly 0.14%. The specimen sequenced was CD4+ T cells from PBMCs. Source of these receptors: a human donor with Susac syndrome.

The chain carries TRBV5-1 and TRBJ2-7; 10 bases match TRBD2. CDR1 is SGHRS, CDR2 YFSETQ, per germline. Trimming at V came to 2 bases and at J to 3 bases, leaving 2 bases not matched to a gene. The CDR3 is 14 residues long. For the CDR3, the DNA is TGCGCCAGCAGCTTCCTAGCGGGAGACTACGAGCAGTACTTC. Translated: CASSFLAGDYEQYF.

The chain has TRBV3-1 and TRBJ1-2; 9 positions match TRBD1. J gave up 5 bases and V 0 bases, and 4 bases lay outside the gene matches. Germline CDR1 reads LGHDT; CDR2 reads YNNKEL (reference sequence). The CDR3 contains 15 residues. The DNA of the CDR3 is TGTGCCAGCAGCCAAGACAACAGGGGGCGTTATGGCTACACCTTC. This translates into CASSQDNRGRYGYTF.

The rearrangement links TRBV5-1 to TRBJ2-5; 9 bases are shared with TRBD2. The germline V gene has CDR1 SGHRS and CDR2 YFSETQ. V was clipped by 2 bases and J by 7 bases; unmatched bases: 15. The CDR3 consists of 17 residues. CDR3 region: CASSFEEAGGRFRTQYF. The CDR3 coding sequence is TGCGCCAGCAGCTTTGAAGAAGCGGGGGGCAGATTCCGGACCCAGTACTTC.

This clonotype appeared a few times. The chain is built from TRBV20-1 and TRBJ2-7, with unresolved D. V dropped 3 bases and J dropped 5 bases, with 11 bases sitting between them. The V gene's germline CDR1 is DFQATT and CDR2 SNEGSKA (reference sequence). This CDR3 region has 12 residues. For the CDR3, the DNA is TGCAGTGCTAGGATTGCCAGCGACGAGCAGTACTTC. Residues: CSARIASDEQYF.

The chain employs TRBV20-1 and TRBJ2-1; 11 nucleotides line up with TRBD2. Germline CDR1 is DFQATT and CDR2 is SNEGSKA (reference sequence). V gave up 0 bases and J gave up 10 bases; unmatched junction bases: 14. CDR3 length: 17 amino acids. For the CDR3, the DNA is TGCAGTGCTAGAGACCTTATAGCGGGAGGGGCGTCCAGAGAGCAGTTCTTC. This translates into CSARDLIAGGASREQFF.

The chain is built from TRBV9 and TRBJ2-7; D might be TRBD2 (5 bases). Trimming cost V 3 bases and J 3 bases, with 13 bases left between them. The length of the CDR3 is 14 residues. The V gene's germline CDR1 is SGDLS and CDR2 YYNGEE. Here the CDR3 reads CASSDPTGSYEQYF. The CDR3 coding sequence is TGTGCCAGCAGCGATCCGACGGGAAGCTACGAGCAGTACTTC.

The chain recombines TRBV3-1 with TRBJ2-3; the D is unclear. Between the trimmed V and J ends, which lost 3 bases and 0 bases, there was a span of 10 bases. The CDR3 extends over 15 amino acids. CDR1 and CDR2 from the germline V gene are LGHDT and YNNKEL (reference sequence). CDR3 DNA sequence: TGTGCCAGCAGCCATGAGGTGGATAGCACAGATACGCAGTATTTT. The encoded protein is CASSHEVDSTDTQYF.

The chain recombines TRBV30 with TRBJ1-1; D is unclear. V lost 0 bases and J lost 3, with 8 bases in between. Germline loops: CDR1 GTSNPN, CDR2 SVGIG (reference sequence). This CDR3 is 13 amino acids long. CDR3 loop: CAWSVVRDTEAFF. The CDR3 DNA follows: TGTGCCTGGAGTGTAGTAAGGGACACTGAAGCTTTCTTT.

This chain joins TRBV7-2 and TRBJ2-1; D might be TRBD2 (5 bases). This CDR3 is built from 14 residues. Germline CDR1 is SGHTA and CDR2 is FQGNSA. V was trimmed by 5 bases and J by 4 bases, leaving 12 bases between them. The CDR3 nucleotides read TGTGCCAGCAGCGCGCCAGGACTTTACAATGAGCAGTTCTTC. It is translated as CASSAPGLYNEQFF.

This CDR3 is CASSRQTGTSGETQYF. CDR3 in DNA: TGTGCCAGCAGCCGCCAAACTGGGACTAGCGGAGAGACCCAGTACTTC. V and J are TRBV7-8 and TRBJ2-5; 11 bases match TRBD2. The V gene's germline CDR1 is SGHVS and CDR2 FQNEAQ. The CDR3 spans 16 residues. V lost 5 bases to trimming and J lost 4 bases; unmatched junction nucleotides: 9.

This chain uses TRBV4-3 with TRBJ2-3, with D unresolved. The CDR3 is 14 residues long. Trimming left V 1 base short and J 4 bases short, with 9 bases between. Germline V gene lookup returns CDR1 LGHNA and CDR2 YSLEER. The CDR3 coding sequence is TGCGCCAGCAGCCAAGGGTTCCAGGCAGATACGCAGTATTTT. Translated, it gives CASSQGFQADTQYF.

The chain carries TRBV30 and TRBJ1-1; D uncertain. This CDR3 is built from 15 residues. Trimming took off 1 base at V and 5 bases at J, with 17 bases between the two ends. Germline CDR1 GTSNPN, CDR2 SVGIG (reference sequence). CDR3 sequence reads: CAWSELEKSKTEAFF. The DNA for the CDR3 is TGTGCCTGGAGTGAACTGGAGAAGTCTAAGACTGAAGCTTTCTTT.

This clonotype has more than one count but fewer than ten. This chain uses TRBV12-3 or TRBV12-4 with TRBJ2-7; maybe TRBD1 (5 bases). The CDR3 length is 14 residues. V was cut by 2 bases and J by 1 base, with 9 bases left in between. CDR3 DNA: TGTGCCAGCAGTTTATCGCAGGGATCCTACGAGCAGTACTTC. Its translation is CASSLSQGSYEQYF.